These T cell receptor beta chains were read from a single sample in a study of blood T cell repertoires in COVID-19. Clones were read by immunoSEQ multiplex PCR, and TCRdb kept only the in-frame ones, dropping some. Of approximately 260,000 clones detected, roughly 89% appear once; the ten largest clones hold roughly 5%. The material sequenced was peripheral blood. The receptors stem from a middle-aged woman who had recovered from COVID-19. The CDR3 runs from the conserved cysteine through the conserved F or W. The D gene is left open where the match is weak. The listing skips clone size in some rows; elsewhere it reads once, few, many or a size class.

j_call,d_call,v_call,clone_size,cdr3_aa,cdr3_nt
TRBJ1-2,NA,TRBV5-6,few,CASTQTNYGYTF,TGTGCCAGCACACAGACAAACTATGGCTACACCTTC
TRBJ1-4,NA,TRBV27,NA,CASTPEGFARGNEKLFF,TGTGCCAGCACCCCAGAGGGATTCGCCAGAGGAAATGAAAAACTGTTTTTT
TRBJ1-2,NA,TRBV9,NA,CASSNLQGHYGYTF,TGTGCCAGCAGCAACTTACAGGGTCATTATGGCTACACCTTC
TRBJ1-1,NA,TRBV2,NA,CASSDSQNTEAFF,TGTGCCAGCAGCGACAGCCAGAACACTGAAGCTTTCTTT
TRBJ1-2,TRBD1,TRBV7-2,NA,CASSSGQGTRYGYTF,TGTGCCAGCAGCTCGGGACAGGGGACGCGCTATGGCTACACCTTC
TRBJ1-2,NA,TRBV30,once,CAWSVRGIIYGYTF,TGTGCCTGGAGTGTGCGGGGCATAATCTATGGCTACACCTTC
TRBJ1-1,NA,TRBV3-1/TRBV3-2,few,CASSGDRRTEAFF,TGTGCCAGCAGTGGCGACAGAAGGACTGAAGCTTTCTTT
TRBJ1-5,TRBD1,TRBV28,few,CGTGGFRGQPQHF,TGTGGGACAGGGGGCTTTCGAGGTCAGCCCCAGCATTTT
TRBJ1-6,NA,TRBV27,once,CASSVFRSSPLHF,TGTGCCAGCAGTGTTTTCCGTAGTTCACCCCTCCACTTT
TRBJ1-2,TRBD1,TRBV5-5,NA,CASSVYPGTGNYGYTF,TGTGCCAGCAGCGTCTACCCCGGGACAGGGAACTATGGCTACACCTTC
TRBJ2-5,TRBD2,TRBV3-1/TRBV3-2,NA,CASSQGGRAHQETQYF,TGTGCCAGCAGCCAAGGCGGGAGGGCCCACCAAGAGACCCAGTACTTC
TRBJ2-2,NA,TRBV7-2,once,CASSLGLVRTGELFF,TGTGCCAGCAGCTTAGGTCTAGTCCGCACCGGGGAGCTGTTTTTT
TRBJ1-3,NA,TRBV6-5,NA,CASSSTGGMNTIYF,TGTGCCAGCAGTTCCACGGGCGGGATGAACACCATATATTTT
TRBJ1-5,NA,TRBV7-9,NA,CASSLAGDSNQPQHF,TGTGCCAGCAGCTTAGCAGGAGACAGCAATCAGCCCCAGCATTTT
TRBJ2-3,NA,TRBV19,NA,CASVSGDTQYF,TGTGCCAGTGTCTCCGGAGATACGCAGTATTTT